Given below is one TCR beta chain in context. This entry comes from a study of blood T cell repertoires in COVID-19. Across the whole study: The United States, Italy and Spain provided the acute and convalescent COVID-19 samples.

The CDR3 runs 12 residues. CDR1 is ENHRY and CDR2 is SYGVKD in the germline V gene. V lost 10 bases and J lost 3; bases outside the gene matches: 2. Original handling: For nucleated cells, counts were estimated from reference gene primer amplification. Some clones are missing from TCRdb's copy, which holds only in-frame ones; the method was immunoSEQ multiplex PCR. The D gene and trimming were derived from the DNA, and the V and J assignments and clone size from that table. The data hold some 110,000 clones, with roughly four fifths observed a single time. The sample comprised peripheral blood. This receptor was taken from a man aged 65-85 years with acute or convalescent COVID-19. This chain connects TRBV10-3 to TRBJ2-3; TRBD1 matches at 9 bases. Written as DNA, the CDR3 is TGTGCCACGGACAGGGGAACAGATACGCAGTATTTT. Protein product: CATDRGTDTQYF.